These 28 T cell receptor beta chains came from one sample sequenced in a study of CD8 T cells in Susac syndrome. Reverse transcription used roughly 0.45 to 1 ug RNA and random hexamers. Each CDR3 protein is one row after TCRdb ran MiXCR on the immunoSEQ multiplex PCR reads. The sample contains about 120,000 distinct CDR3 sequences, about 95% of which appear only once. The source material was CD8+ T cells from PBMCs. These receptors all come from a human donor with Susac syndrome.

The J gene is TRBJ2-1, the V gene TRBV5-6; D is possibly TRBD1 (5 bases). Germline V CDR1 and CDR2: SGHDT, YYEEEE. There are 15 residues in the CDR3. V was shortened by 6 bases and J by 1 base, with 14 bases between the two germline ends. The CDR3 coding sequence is TGTGCCAGCACCCCTCTGGACAAGTCCTACAATGAGCAGTTCTTC. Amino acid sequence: CASTPLDKSYNEQFF.

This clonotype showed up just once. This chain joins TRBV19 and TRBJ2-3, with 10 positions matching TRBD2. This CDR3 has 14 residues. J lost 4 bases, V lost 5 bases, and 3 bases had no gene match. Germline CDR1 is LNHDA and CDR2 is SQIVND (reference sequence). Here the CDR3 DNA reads TGTGCCAGTAGTGGCCTAGCGGGGGCAGATACGCAGTATTTT. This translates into CASSGLAGADTQYF.

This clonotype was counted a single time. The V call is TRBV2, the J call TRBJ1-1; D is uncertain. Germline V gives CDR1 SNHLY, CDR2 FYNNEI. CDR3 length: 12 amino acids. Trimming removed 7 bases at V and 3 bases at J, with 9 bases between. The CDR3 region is CASTEGYTEAFF. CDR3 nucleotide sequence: TGTGCCAGCACCGAAGGGTACACTGAAGCTTTCTTT.

In nucleotides, the CDR3 is TGTGCCATAAGTCAGAGATTTAACTATGGCTACACCTTC. Translated, it gives CAISQRFNYGYTF. V is TRBV6-5 and J is TRBJ1-2; no clear D gene. V lost 10 bases, J lost 1 base, and 13 bases lay in between. Germline CDR1 reads MNHEY; CDR2 reads SVGAGI. The CDR3 loop spans 13 amino acids.

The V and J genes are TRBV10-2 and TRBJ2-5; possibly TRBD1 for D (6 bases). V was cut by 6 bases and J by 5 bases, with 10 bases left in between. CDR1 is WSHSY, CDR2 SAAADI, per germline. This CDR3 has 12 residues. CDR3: CASRPTGETQYF. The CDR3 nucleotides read TGCGCCAGCAGACCCACAGGGGAGACCCAGTACTTC.

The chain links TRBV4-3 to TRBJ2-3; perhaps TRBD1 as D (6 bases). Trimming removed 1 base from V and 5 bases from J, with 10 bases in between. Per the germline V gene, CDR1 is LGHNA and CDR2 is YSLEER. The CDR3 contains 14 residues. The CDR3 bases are TGCGCCAGCAGCCAAGTGCAGGGGAGAGATACGCAGTATTTT. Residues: CASSQVQGRDTQYF.

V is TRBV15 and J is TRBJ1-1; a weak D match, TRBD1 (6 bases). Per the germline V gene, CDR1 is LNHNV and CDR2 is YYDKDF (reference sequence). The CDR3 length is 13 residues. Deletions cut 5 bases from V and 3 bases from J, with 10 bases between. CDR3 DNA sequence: TGTGCCACCAGCGTGGACAGATACACTGAAGCTTTCTTT. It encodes CATSVDRYTEAFF.

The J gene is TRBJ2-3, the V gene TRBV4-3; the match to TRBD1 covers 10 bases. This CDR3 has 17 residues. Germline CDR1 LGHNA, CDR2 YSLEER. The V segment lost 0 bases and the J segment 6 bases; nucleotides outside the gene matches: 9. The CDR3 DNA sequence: TGCGCCAGCAGCCAAGATCGATTGGGACAGGGGATTGATACGCAGTATTTT. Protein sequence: CASSQDRLGQGIDTQYF.

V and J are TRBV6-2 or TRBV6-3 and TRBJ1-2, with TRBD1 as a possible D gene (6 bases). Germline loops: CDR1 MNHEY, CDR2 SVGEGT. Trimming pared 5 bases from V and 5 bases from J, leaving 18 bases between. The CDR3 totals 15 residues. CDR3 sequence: CASSPLLGQRYGYTF. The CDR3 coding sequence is TGTGCCAGCAGTCCCCTACTCGGACAGAGGTATGGCTACACCTTC.

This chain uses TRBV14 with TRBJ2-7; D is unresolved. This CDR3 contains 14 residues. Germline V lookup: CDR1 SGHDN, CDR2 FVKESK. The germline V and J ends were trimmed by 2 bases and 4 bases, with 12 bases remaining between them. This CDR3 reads CASSQILRVYEQYF. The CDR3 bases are TGTGCCAGCAGCCAAATTCTCAGAGTGTACGAGCAGTACTTC.

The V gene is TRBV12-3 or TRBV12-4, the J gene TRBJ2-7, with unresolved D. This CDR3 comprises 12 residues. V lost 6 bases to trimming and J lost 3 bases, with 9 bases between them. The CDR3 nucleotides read TGTGCCAGCAGCCCAGCACTCTACGAGCAGTACTTC. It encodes CASSPALYEQYF.

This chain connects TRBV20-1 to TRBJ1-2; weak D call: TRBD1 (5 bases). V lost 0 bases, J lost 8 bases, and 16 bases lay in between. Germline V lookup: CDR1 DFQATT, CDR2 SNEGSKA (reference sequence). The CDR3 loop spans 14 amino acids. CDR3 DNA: TGCAGTGCTAGAGACCTGGACAACGCGGAAGGCTACACCTTC. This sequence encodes CSARDLDNAEGYTF.

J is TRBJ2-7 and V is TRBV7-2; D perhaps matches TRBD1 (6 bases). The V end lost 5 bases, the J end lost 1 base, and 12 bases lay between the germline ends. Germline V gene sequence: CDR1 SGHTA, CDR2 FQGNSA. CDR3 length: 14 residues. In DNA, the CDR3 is TGTGCCAGCAGCCTAAGGGACACTTCCTACGAGCAGTACTTC. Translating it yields CASSLRDTSYEQYF.

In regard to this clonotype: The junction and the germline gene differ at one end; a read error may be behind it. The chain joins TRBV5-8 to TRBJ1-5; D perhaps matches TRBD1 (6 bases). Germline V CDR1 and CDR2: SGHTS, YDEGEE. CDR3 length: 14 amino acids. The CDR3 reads CASTLDGGSQPQHF. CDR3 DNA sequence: TGTGCCAGCACCTTGGACGGGGGCAGTCAGCCCCAGCATTTT.

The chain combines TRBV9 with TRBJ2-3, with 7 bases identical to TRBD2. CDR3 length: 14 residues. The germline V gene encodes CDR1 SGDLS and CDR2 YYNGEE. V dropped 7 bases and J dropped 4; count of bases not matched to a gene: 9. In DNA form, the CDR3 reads TGTGCCAGCCGATCCGGACTAGTGCCAGATACGCAGTATTTT. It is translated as CASRSGLVPDTQYF.

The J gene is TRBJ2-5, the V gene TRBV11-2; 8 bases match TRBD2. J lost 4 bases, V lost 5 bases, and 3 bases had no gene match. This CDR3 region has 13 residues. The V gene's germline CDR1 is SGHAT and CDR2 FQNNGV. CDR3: CASSTRGGETQYF. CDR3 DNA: TGTGCCAGCAGCACCCGGGGGGGAGAGACCCAGTACTTC. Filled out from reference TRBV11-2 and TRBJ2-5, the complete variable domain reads EAGVAQSPRYKIIEKRQSVAFWCNPISGHATLYWYQQILGQGPKLLIQFQNNGVVDDSQLPKDRFSAERLKGVDSTLKIQPAKLEDSAVYLCASSTRGGETQYFGPGTRLLVL.

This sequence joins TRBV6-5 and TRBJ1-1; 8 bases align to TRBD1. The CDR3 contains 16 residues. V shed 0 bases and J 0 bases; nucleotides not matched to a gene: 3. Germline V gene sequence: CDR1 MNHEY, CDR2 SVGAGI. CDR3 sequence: CASSYSTGEVNTEAFF. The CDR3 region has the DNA TGTGCCAGCAGTTACTCGACAGGGGAGGTGAACACTGAAGCTTTCTTT.

CDR3 DNA sequence: TGTGCCAGCAGCAAAGACAGCACAGATACGCAGTATTTT. Translated: CASSKDSTDTQYF. This chain connects TRBV21-1 to TRBJ2-3. TRBV21-1 is a documented pseudogene. This CDR3 spans 13 amino acids.

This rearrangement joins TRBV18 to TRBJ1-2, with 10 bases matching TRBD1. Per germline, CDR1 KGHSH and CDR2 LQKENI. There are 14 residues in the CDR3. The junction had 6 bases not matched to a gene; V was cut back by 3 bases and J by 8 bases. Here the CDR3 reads CASSPDRGPGGYTF. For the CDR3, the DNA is TGTGCCAGCTCACCCGACAGGGGGCCTGGGGGCTACACCTTC.

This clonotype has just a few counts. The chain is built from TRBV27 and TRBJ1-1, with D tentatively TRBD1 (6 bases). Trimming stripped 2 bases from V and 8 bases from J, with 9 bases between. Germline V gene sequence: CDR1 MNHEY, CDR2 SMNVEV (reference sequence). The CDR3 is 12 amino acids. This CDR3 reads CASSLGGAEAFF. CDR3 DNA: TGTGCCAGCAGTTTAGGGGGGGCAGAAGCTTTCTTT.

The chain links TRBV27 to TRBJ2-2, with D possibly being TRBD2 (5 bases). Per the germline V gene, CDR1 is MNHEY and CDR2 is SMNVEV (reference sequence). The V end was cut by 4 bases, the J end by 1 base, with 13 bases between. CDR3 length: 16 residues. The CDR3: CASSWLANLNTGELFF. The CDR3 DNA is TGTGCCAGCAGTTGGCTAGCCAATTTGAACACCGGGGAGCTGTTTTTT.

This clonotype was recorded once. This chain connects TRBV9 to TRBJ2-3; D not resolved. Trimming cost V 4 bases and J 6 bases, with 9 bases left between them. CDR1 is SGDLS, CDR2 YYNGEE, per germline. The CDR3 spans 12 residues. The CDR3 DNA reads TGTGCCAGCAGCATGGCTGGCGATACGCAGTATTTT. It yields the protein CASSMAGDTQYF.

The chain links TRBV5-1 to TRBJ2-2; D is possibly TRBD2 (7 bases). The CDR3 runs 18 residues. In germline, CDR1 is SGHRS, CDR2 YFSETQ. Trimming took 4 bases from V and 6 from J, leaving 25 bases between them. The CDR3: CASSPGRAGARVAGELFF. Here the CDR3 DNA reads TGCGCCAGCAGCCCCGGACGGGCGGGGGCCCGAGTCGCCGGGGAGCTGTTTTTT.

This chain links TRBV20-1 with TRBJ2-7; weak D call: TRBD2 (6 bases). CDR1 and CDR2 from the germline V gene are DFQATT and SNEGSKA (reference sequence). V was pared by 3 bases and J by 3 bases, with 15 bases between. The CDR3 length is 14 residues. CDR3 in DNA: TGCAGTGCTAGGTCGGGGGAAAGGGGCTACGAGCAGTACTTC. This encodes CSARSGERGYEQYF.

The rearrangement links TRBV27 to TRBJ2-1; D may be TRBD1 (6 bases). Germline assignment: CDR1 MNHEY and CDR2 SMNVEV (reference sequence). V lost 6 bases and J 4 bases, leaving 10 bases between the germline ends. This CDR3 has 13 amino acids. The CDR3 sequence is CASRQGLYNEQFF. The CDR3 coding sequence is TGTGCCAGCAGACAGGGCCTTTACAATGAGCAGTTCTTC.

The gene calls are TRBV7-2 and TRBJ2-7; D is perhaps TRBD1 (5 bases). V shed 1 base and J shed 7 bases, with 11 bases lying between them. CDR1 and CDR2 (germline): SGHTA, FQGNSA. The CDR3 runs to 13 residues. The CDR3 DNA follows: TGTGCCAGCAGCTTAGGTGGGGCGGCGGAGCAGTACTTC. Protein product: CASSLGGAAEQYF.

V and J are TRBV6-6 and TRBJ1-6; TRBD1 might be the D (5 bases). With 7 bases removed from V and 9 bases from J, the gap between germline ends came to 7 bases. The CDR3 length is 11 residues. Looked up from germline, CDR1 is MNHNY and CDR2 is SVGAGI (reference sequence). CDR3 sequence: CASTGSSPLHF. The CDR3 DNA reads TGTGCCAGCACAGGGAGTTCACCCCTCCACTTT.

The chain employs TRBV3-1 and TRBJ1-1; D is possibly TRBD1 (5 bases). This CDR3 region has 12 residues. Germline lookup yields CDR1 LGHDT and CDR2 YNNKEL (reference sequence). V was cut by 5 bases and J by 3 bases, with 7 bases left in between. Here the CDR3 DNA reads TGTGCCAGCAGCAGGGGTTACACTGAAGCTTTCTTT. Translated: CASSRGYTEAFF.